These T cell receptor beta chains were read from a single sample in a study of monozygotic twins with inflammatory bowel disease. From the 5' RACE reads, TCRdb lists one entry per CDR3 protein and no DNA. The repertoire table contains a few hundred thousand distinct CDR3 sequences. The sample consisted of blood. The receptors were sampled from a human donor with ulcerative colitis or Crohn's disease, or a healthy co-twin of an affected twin (not recorded which). The CDR3 runs from the conserved cysteine through the conserved F or W. Fields, in order: J gene, V gene, CDR3 protein.

TRBJ2-1 TRBV4-1 CASSHPSTSSYNEQFF
TRBJ1-5 TRBV20-1 CSARYTGNQPQHF
TRBJ1-5 TRBV7-9 CASSLEVGGAGNQPQHF
TRBJ2-7 TRBV4-3 CASSQDARFSYEQYF
TRBJ2-1 TRBV7-3 CASSLTLGGLPTYNEQFF
TRBJ1-4 TRBV15 CATSRAAVVKEKLFF
TRBJ2-5 TRBV9 CASSVGRGGQETQYF
TRBJ2-7 TRBV5-1 CASSLGLAGNYEQYF
TRBJ2-1 TRBV5-1 CASFLRAQGNEQFF
TRBJ2-5 TRBV6-2/TRBV6-3 CASTPPGGSQGFRMETQYF
TRBJ1-1 TRBV7-9 CASSLPGLGGFTEAFF
TRBJ2-3 TRBV4-1 CASSQVGFTDTQYF
TRBJ2-3 TRBV15 CATSRDGRGLADTQYF
TRBJ2-5 TRBV20-1 CSARDQRLPETQYF
TRBJ1-2 TRBV6-5 CASSPGQTSGYTF
TRBJ2-1 TRBV5-1 CASYLAPSLNEQFF
TRBJ2-2 TRBV11-2 CASSLSGGAGELFF
TRBJ1-6 TRBV27 CASSLLGDNSPLHF